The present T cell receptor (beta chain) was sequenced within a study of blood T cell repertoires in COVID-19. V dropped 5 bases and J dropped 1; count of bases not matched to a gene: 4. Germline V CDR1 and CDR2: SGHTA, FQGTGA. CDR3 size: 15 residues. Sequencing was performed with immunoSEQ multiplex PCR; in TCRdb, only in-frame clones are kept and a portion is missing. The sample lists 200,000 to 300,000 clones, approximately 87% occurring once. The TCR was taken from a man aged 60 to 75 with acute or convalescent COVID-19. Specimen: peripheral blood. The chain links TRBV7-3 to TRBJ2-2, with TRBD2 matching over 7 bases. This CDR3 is CASSPAGLNTGELFF. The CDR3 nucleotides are TGTGCCAGCAGCCCAGCGGGATTGAACACCGGGGAGCTGTTTTTT.